This T cell receptor (beta chain) was sequenced in a study of T cell changes during pregnancy in multiple sclerosis. Germline V gene sequence: CDR1 MDHEN, CDR2 SYDVKM. The CDR3 consists of 17 residues. With 6 bases clipped from V and 1 base from J, the junction kept 11 bases outside the gene matches. Measured with immunoSEQ multiplex PCR; TCRdb has only the in-frame clones, and not every one. The data hold over 50,000 clones, with 88% observed a single time. The TCR sequence derives from a female donor with multiple sclerosis, enrolled in a pregnancy study. The source material was peripheral blood, sampled in the first trimester of pregnancy. The chain couples TRBV28 to TRBJ2-2; 7 positions match TRBD1. DNA for the CDR3: TGTGCCAGCAGCCGTATGACAGGGCTCGGGAACACCGGGGAGCTGTTTTTT. Encoded protein: CASSRMTGLGNTGELFF.